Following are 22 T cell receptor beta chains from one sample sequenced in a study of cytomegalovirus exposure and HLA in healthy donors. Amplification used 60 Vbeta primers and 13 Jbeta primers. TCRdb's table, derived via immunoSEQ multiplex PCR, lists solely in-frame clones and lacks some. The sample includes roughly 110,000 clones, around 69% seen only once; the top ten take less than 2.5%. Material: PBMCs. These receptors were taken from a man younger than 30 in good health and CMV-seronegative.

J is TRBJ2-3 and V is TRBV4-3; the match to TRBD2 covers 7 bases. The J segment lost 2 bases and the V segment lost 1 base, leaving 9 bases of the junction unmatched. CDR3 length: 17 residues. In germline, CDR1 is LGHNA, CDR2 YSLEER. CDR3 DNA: TGCGCCAGCAGCCAAGTGGGCTGGCGGGAGATCACAGATACGCAGTATTTT. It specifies CASSQVGWREITDTQYF.

The CDR3 reads CASSGRGVSGNTIYF. The CDR3 coding sequence is TGTGCCAGCAGCGGCAGGGGAGTCTCTGGAAACACCATATATTTT. The genes are TRBV9 and TRBJ1-3; tentatively, D is TRBD1 (6 bases). There are 15 residues in the CDR3. Per germline, CDR1 SGDLS and CDR2 YYNGEE. Trimming cost V 3 bases and J 0 bases, with 10 bases left between them.

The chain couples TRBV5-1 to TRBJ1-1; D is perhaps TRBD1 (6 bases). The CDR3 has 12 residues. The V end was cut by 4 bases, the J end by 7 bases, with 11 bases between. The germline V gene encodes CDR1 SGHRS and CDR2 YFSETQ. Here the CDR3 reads CASSVTGSEAFF. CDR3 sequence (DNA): TGCGCCAGCAGCGTTACAGGGAGTGAAGCTTTCTTT.

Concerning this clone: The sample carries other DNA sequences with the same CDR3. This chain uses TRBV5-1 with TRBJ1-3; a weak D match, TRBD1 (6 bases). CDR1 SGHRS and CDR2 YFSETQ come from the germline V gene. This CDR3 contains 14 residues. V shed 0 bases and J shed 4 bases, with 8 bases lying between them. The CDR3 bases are TGCGCCAGCAGCTTGGCCGGGACAGGAAACACCATATATTTT. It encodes CASSLAGTGNTIYF. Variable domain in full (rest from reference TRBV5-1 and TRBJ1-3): KAGVTQTPRYLIKTRGQQVTLSCSPISGHRSVSWYQQTPGQGLQFLFEYFSETQRNKGNFPGRFSGRQFSNSRSEMNVSTLELGDSALYLCASSLAGTGNTIYFGEGSWLTVV.

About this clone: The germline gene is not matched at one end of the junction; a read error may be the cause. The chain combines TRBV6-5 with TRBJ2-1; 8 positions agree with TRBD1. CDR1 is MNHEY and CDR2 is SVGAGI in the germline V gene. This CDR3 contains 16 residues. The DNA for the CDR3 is TGTGCCAGCAGTTACTCCGACAGGGGAGCCTACAATGATCAGTTCTTC. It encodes CASSYSDRGAYNDQFF.

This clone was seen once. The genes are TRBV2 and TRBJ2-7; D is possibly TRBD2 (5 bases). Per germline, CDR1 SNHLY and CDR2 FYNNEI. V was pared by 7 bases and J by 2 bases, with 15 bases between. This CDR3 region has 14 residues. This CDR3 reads CASTGRRETYEQYF. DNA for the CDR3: TGTGCCAGCACCGGACGCCGGGAAACCTACGAGCAGTACTTC.

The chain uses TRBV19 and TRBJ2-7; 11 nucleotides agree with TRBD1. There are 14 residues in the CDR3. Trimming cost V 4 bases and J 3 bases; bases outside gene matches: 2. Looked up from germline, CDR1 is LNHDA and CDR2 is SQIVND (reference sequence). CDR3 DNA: TGTGCCAGTAGTACCGGGACAGGGGGCTACGAGCAGTACTTC. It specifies CASSTGTGGYEQYF.

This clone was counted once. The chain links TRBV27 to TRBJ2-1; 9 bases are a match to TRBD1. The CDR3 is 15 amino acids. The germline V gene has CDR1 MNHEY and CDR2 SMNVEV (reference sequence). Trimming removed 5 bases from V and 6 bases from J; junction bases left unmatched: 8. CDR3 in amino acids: CASSTYRGLRNEQFF. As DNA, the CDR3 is TGTGCCAGCAGTACCTACAGGGGGCTGCGCAATGAGCAGTTCTTC.

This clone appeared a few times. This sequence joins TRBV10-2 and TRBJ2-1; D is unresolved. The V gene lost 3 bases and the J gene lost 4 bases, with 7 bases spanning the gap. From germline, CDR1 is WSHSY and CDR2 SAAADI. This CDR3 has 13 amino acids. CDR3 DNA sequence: TGCGCCAGCAGTGAATGGCAGTACAATGAGCAGTTCTTC. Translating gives CASSEWQYNEQFF.

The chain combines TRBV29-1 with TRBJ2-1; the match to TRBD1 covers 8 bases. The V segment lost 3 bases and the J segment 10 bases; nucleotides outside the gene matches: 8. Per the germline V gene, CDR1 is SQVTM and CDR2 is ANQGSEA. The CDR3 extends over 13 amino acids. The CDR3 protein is CSVDRGTGLEQFF. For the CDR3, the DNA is TGCAGCGTTGATAGAGGGACAGGTTTAGAGCAGTTCTTC.

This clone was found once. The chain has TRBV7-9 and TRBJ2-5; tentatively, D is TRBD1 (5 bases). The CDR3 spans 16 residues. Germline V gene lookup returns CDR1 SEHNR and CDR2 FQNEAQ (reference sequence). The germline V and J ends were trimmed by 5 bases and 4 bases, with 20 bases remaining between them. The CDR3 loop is CASSPQQVPRGETQYF. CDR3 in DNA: TGTGCCAGCAGCCCCCAACAGGTTCCAAGAGGAGAGACCCAGTACTTC.

The CDR3 sequence is CASWGRGANEQYF. As DNA, the CDR3 is TGTGCCAGCTGGGGCAGGGGGGCTAACGAGCAGTACTTC. V gene TRBV6-5 combines with J gene TRBJ2-5; the D gene is possibly TRBD1 (7 bases). The last part of the DNA fits TRBJ2-7 better; the J call may be wrong. Germline CDR1 MNHEY, CDR2 SVGAGI. The CDR3 totals 13 residues.

CDR3 coding DNA: TGTGCCAGCAGCTTATCTGGGACAGGGGAGGGCTATGGCTACACCTTC. Protein product: CASSLSGTGEGYGYTF. J is TRBJ1-2 and V is TRBV7-2; 10 bases line up with TRBD1. This CDR3 has 16 residues. V trimming: 2 bases; J trimming: 4 bases; junction bases outside the gene matches: 7. Germline V gives CDR1 SGHTA, CDR2 FQGNSA.

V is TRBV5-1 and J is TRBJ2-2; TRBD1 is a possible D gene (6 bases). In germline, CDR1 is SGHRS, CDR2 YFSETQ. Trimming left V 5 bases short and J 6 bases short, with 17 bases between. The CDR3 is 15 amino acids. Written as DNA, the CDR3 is TGCGCCAGCAGGCCTGGGGCAGGGGAGTCCGGGGAGCTGTTTTTT. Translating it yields CASRPGAGESGELFF.

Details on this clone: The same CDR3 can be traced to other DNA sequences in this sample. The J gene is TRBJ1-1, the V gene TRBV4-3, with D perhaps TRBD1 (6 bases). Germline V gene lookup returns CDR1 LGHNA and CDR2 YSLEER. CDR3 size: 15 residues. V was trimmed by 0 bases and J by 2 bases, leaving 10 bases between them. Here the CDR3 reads CASSQEGRGNTEAFF. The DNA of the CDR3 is TGCGCCAGCAGCCAAGAGGGCAGGGGAAACACTGAAGCTTTCTTT.

The CDR3 is CASSSGTFEKLFF. CDR3 in DNA: TGTGCCAGCAGCTCAGGGACATTCGAGAAACTGTTTTTT. The chain couples TRBV7-9 to TRBJ1-4; D perhaps matches TRBD1 (6 bases). CDR1 is SEHNR, CDR2 FQNEAQ, per germline (reference sequence). V lost 4 bases, J lost 11 bases, and 14 bases lay in between. The length of the CDR3 is 13 residues.

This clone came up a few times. CDR3 sequence reads: CASSLVSNYGYTF. CDR3 nucleotide sequence: TGTGCCAGCAGCCTGGTCAGTAACTATGGCTACACCTTC. The J gene is TRBJ1-2, the V gene TRBV5-4, with D unclear. This CDR3 has 13 residues. Germline V gene sequence: CDR1 SGHNT, CDR2 YYREEE (reference sequence). Trimming stripped 4 bases from V and 1 base from J, with 8 bases between.

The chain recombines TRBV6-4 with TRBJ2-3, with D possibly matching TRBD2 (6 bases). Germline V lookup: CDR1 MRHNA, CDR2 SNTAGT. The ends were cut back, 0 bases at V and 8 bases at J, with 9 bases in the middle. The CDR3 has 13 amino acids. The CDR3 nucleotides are TGTGCCAGCAGTGACTCGATCGGGGGTACGCAGTATTTT. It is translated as CASSDSIGGTQYF.

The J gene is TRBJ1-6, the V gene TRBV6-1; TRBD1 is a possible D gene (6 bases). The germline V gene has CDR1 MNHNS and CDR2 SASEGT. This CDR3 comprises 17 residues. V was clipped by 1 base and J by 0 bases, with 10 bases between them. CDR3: CASSEGRGSSYNSPLHF. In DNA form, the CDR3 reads TGTGCCAGCAGTGAAGGAAGGGGGAGCTCCTATAATTCACCCCTCCACTTT.

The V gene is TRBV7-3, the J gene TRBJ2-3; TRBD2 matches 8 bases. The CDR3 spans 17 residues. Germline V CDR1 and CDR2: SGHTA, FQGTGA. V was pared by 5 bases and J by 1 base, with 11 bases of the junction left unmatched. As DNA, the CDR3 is TGTGCCAGCAGCGACCCCCGGGGGGGCCTTGGCACAGATACGCAGTATTTT. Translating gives CASSDPRGGLGTDTQYF.

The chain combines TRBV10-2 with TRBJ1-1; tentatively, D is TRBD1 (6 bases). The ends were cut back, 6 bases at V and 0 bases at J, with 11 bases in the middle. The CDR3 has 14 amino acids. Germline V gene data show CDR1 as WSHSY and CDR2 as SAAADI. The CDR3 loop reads CASSDRTLNTEAFF. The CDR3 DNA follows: TGCGCCAGCAGCGACAGGACCCTGAACACTGAAGCTTTCTTT.

CDR3 sequence reads: CASSITYEQYF. In DNA form, the CDR3 reads TGTGCCAGCAGTATTACCTACGAGCAGTACTTC. The chain has TRBV6-1 and TRBJ2-7; unclear D gene. Trimming cost V 5 bases and J 2 bases, with 4 bases left between them. The germline gives CDR1 MNHNS, CDR2 SASEGT. The CDR3 runs to 11 residues.